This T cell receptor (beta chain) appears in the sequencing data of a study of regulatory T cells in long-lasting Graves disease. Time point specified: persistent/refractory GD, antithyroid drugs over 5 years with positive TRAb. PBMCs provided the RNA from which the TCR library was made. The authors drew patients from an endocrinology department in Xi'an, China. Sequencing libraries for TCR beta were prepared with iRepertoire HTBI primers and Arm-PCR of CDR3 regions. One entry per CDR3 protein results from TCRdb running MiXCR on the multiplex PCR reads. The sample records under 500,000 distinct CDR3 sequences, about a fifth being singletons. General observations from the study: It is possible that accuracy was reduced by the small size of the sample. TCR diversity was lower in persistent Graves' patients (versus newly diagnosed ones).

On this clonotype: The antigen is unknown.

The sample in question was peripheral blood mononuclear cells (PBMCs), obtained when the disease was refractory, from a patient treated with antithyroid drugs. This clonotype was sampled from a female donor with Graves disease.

The CDR3 nucleotides read TGTGCCAGCAGTACCAAAGGGACAGGTGGGGTCAATGAGCAGTTCTTC. This encodes CASSTKGTGGVNEQFF. This sequence joins TRBV2 and TRBJ2-1; 8 bases map to TRBD1. V dropped 5 bases and J dropped 6; count of bases not matched to a gene: 12. CDR3 size: 16 residues. Looked up from germline, CDR1 is SNHLY and CDR2 is FYNNEI.